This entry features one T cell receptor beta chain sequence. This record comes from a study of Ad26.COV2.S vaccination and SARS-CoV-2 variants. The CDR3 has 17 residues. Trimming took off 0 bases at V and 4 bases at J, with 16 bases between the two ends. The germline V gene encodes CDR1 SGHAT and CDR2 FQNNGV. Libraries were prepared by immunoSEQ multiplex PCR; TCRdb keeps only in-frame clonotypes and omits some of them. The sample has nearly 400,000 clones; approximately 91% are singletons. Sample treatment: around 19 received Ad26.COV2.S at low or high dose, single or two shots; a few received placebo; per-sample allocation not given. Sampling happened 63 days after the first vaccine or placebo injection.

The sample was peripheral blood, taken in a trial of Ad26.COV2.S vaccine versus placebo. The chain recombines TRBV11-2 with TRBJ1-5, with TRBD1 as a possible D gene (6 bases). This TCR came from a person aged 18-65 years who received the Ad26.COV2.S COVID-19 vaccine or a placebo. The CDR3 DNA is TGTGCCAGCAGCTTAGAACCCGGGGGGGCGGGGAATCAGCCCCAGCATTTT. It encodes CASSLEPGGAGNQPQHF.